A selection of T cell receptor beta chains follows, all from one sample in a study of shared clonotypes between healthy human individuals. Profiled with immunoSEQ multiplex PCR; TCRdb holds only in-frame clones, not every one. This table has about 520,000 clones, more than 95% appearing once. The sequenced material came from naive CD4+ T cells sorted from blood. These receptors all come from a young woman in good health. CDR3s include the opening cysteine and the closing phenylalanine or tryptophan. Each record gives: clone size, V gene, J gene, CDR3 protein. Clone size is shown for a subset of rows, as once, few, many or a class of expanded clone.

NA,TRBV7-9,TRBJ2-1,CASSLGSGGGEQFF
NA,TRBV6-5,TRBJ2-7,CASSSRLAGAHEQYF
NA,TRBV23-1,TRBJ2-3,CASSQALNTDTQYF
NA,TRBV15,TRBJ2-7,CATSRASDPSSYEQYF
NA,TRBV19,TRBJ2-2,CASSLLAGTGELFF
once,TRBV5-4,TRBJ2-2,CASGPSSGDTGELFF
NA,TRBV7-3,TRBJ2-7,CASSPTTGNPYEQYF
NA,TRBV19,TRBJ1-5,CASMEGRGSNQPQHF
NA,TRBV14,TRBJ2-1,CASSLGLAGVVEQFF
NA,TRBV28,TRBJ1-3,CASSLDRAYSGNTIYF
NA,TRBV5-1,TRBJ2-5,CASSLGFEETQYF
NA,TRBV4-1,TRBJ2-7,CASSQVWTSAKKSRSYEQYF
once,TRBV6-5,TRBJ1-4,CASSYSHRDEKLFF
NA,TRBV28,TRBJ1-5,CASRYRGVQPQHF
NA,TRBV29-1,TRBJ1-1,CSVERQSFF
NA,TRBV28,TRBJ1-1,CASSPGDRDTEAFF
NA,TRBV4-1,TRBJ2-5,CASSQTGRLEKTQYF
NA,TRBV10-3,TRBJ2-3,CAISQLGTQYF
NA,TRBV7-8,TRBJ1-2,CASSWQGADYGYTF
NA,TRBV5-6,TRBJ1-2,CASSLEFMADGGNYGYTF
once,TRBV28,TRBJ1-5,CASSFLRLTPRDQPQHF
NA,TRBV5-1,TRBJ2-7,CASRVGSGTSYEQYF
NA,TRBV11-2,TRBJ1-1,CASSLAGTEAFF
NA,TRBV5-4,TRBJ2-3,CASRDGAGSTDTQYF